The 5 T cell receptor beta chains listed next were all sequenced from one sample in a study of shared clonotypes between healthy human individuals. Naivety among CD8 cells was defined by CD45RO negativity and positive CCR7 selection, thereby excluding terminally differentiated effector memory CD45RA+ cells. Produced via immunoSEQ multiplex PCR; TCRdb's table is partial and in-frame only. Seen here are over 2,000,000 clones, 93% observed once, and the top ten hold approximately 1.6%. Source material: naive CD8+ T cells from PBMCs. These receptor sequences come from a man between 18 and 35 years old in good health. Some clones in this sample may be carry-over from other donors' samples.

V gene TRBV5-1 combines with J gene TRBJ2-7; 9 bases are a match to TRBD1. The V gene's germline CDR1 is SGHRS and CDR2 YFSETQ. The ends lost 4 bases at V and 2 bases at J; junction bases unmatched: 7. CDR3 length: 15 amino acids. CDR3 coding DNA: TGCGCCAGCAGCCCGGGGGACAGGGAGACCTACGAGCAGTACTTC. Residues: CASSPGDRETYEQYF.

The chain carries TRBV27 and TRBJ2-7; TRBD1 agrees at 10 bases. The germline V gene encodes CDR1 MNHEY and CDR2 SMNVEV (reference sequence). Unmatched junction bases numbered 8, after V lost 5 bases and J lost 7 bases. The CDR3 spans 14 residues. This chain's CDR3 is CASSLTGGLLEQYF. CDR3 sequence (DNA): TGTGCCAGCAGTCTGACAGGGGGCCTGTTGGAGCAGTACTTC.

The chain recombines TRBV6-5 with TRBJ1-1, with D unresolved. From germline, CDR1 is MNHEY and CDR2 SVGAGI. V lost 2 bases to trimming and J lost 2 bases, with 6 bases between them. This CDR3 has 13 amino acids. DNA of the CDR3: TGTGCCAGCAGTTACGTAGAAAACACTGAAGCTTTCTTT. Residues: CASSYVENTEAFF.

This chain joins TRBV29-1 and TRBJ2-5; D is possibly TRBD1 (6 bases). The CDR3 sequence is 13 residues long. Deletions cut 0 bases from V and 10 bases from J, with 15 bases between. Germline CDR1 and CDR2: SQVTM and ANQGSEA. The CDR3 here is CSVEDRITGSQYF. The CDR3 DNA reads as TGCAGCGTTGAAGATCGGATTACAGGGAGCCAGTACTTC.

This sequence joins TRBV29-1 and TRBJ1-2; 9 positions agree with TRBD1. V lost 6 bases and J lost 4; bases outside the gene matches: 9. The CDR3 sequence is 14 residues long. Germline V gives CDR1 SQVTM, CDR2 ANQGSEA. The CDR3 reads CSVDGQGQRYGYTF. CDR3 sequence (DNA): TGCAGCGTCGATGGACAGGGGCAGCGCTATGGCTACACCTTC. Complete variable domain (other parts from reference TRBV29-1 and TRBJ1-2): SAVISQKPSRDICQRGTSLTIQCQVDSQVTMMFWYRQQPGQSLTLIATANQGSEATYESGFVIDKFPISRPNLTFSTLTVSNMSPEDSSIYLCSVDGQGQRYGYTFGSGTRLTVV.